The clone carrying this T cell receptor (beta chain) was detected only a few times. Its antigen is undetermined. TCRdb redid the calling of the reads with MiXCR, one entry per CDR3 protein. Of 450,000 to 650,000 distinct CDR3 sequences listed, under 45% are singletons. This sample stems from a study of T cell repertoires in cytomegalovirus infection. Study-wide findings and caveats: What dominated the ex vivo response were HLA-C-restricted CMV-specific TCR beta clonotypes.

Trimming removed 5 bases from V and 9 bases from J, with 14 bases in between. CDR1 SGHVS and CDR2 FNYEAQ come from the germline V gene. The CDR3 has 14 residues. This receptor was obtained from a human donor in good health (CMV status not recorded). Some clones in this sample may be carry-over from other donors' samples. The sequenced sample was cultured PBMCs, obtained from culture after CMV antigen stimulation. The genes are TRBV7-6 and TRBJ1-6; no firm D call. The CDR3 bases are TGTGCCAGCAGCCCCCCCCCGGGGAGTTCACCCCTCCACTTT. It is translated as CASSPPPGSSPLHF.